This TCR beta chain was obtained from a study of blood T cell repertoires in COVID-19. Study as a whole: Italy, Spain and the United States were the sources of the convalescent and acute COVID-19 samples. The analysed material was cDNA or gDNA that came from T cells, B-cell-depleted T cells, or PBMCs.

In the source study's methods: Using reference gene primer amplification, nucleated cell counts were estimated. TCRdb keeps only in-frame clones here, not all; method: immunoSEQ multiplex PCR. From that table come the V and J calls and clone size; the DNA was used to work out D and trimming. The table has approximately 50,000 clones, about nine tenths seen once. Germline trimming cut 5 bases from V and 3 bases from J; bases unmatched to any gene: 5. Germline V gives CDR1 SGHTA, CDR2 FQGNSA. This CDR3 is built from 15 residues. Sample: peripheral blood. The clonotype was recovered from an elderly man with active or convalescent COVID-19. The rearrangement joins TRBV7-2 to TRBJ2-7, with 12 bases matching TRBD2. The CDR3 coding sequence is TGTGCCAGCAGCCTATGGACTAGCGGGAACTACGAGCAGTACTTC. This encodes CASSLWTSGNYEQYF.